This T cell receptor (beta chain) was retrieved from a study of shared clonotypes between healthy human individuals (dated by TCRdb to the early 2020s). With regard to the full study: A couple of women and three men aged 18 to 49 years were included in the cohort. For each donor, CD4 naive and CD4 memory were each given three plates, CD8 naive was given two plates, and CD8 memory was given one plate. To estimate repertoire size and how much clonotype sharing occurs between individuals, the study deeply sequenced the blood TCR repertoires of about 5 healthy adults. Libraries were prepared and TCR repertoires were sequenced by different laboratories using diverse techniques, in order to increase sequencing depth and limit assay-specific biases. Between about 0.8 and 8.9 billion PBMCs per donor were obtained by leukapheresis. General findings and caveats noted by the study authors: Sampling was limited to blood, and TCR repertoires in tissue likely differ from TCR repertoires in blood. When a handful of donors were compared, the shared fraction of clonotypes was 5% to 6.5% for naive CD4, about 4% for naive CD8, more than 2% for memory CD4, and 0.4% for memory CD8. Because the study included only a small number of donors, the genetic and exposure-history diversity represented was limited. Pairwise subsampling indicated that sequencing depth was expected to affect the degree of clonotype sharing among donors. Incomplete sequencing was indicated by rarefaction of sorted-subset datasets, despite the large sequencing depth. Compared with non-shared clonotypes, clonotypes shared by all four sorted-subset donors had higher generation probabilities. Estimated clonotype richness was generally larger for naive than for memory subsets.

Using the deep immunoSEQ assay, TCR CDR3 regions were amplified from genomic DNA by multiplex PCR. For each cell subset, the extracted genomic DNA was distributed evenly across all wells of several immunoSEQ 96-well plates, and each plate served as one replicate. Each replicate PCR for sorted subsets received around 0.2 ug genomic DNA, equal to roughly 30,000 T cell genomes. Purified libraries were quantified with a Qubit 3.0 fluorometer, sized on a Bioanalyzer 2100, and re-quantified with the KAPA Library Quantification kit. A separate single-read 150-cycle Illumina NextSeq 550 flow cell was used to sequence each immunoSEQ 96-well plate. On the authors' methods: The immunoSEQ output contained only junctional sequences without quality scores, so filtering could not match that applied to full-length reads. Sequences were annotated with PyIR, a Python wrapper for IgBLAST v1.9, using IMGT germline references to assign V/J genes and CDR3. Reads were filtered out if the reads had weak V/J assignments (E-value above 1e-6), no CDR3, stop codons, out-of-frame junctions, or ambiguous translated residues. A V3J clonotype was defined by an identical inferred V gene, J gene, and CDR3 amino acid sequence. The percentage overlap between two repertoires was calculated by dividing the number of shared unique clonotypes by the size of the smaller repertoire. Repertoire richness was assessed with RTK rarefaction, the Chao1 estimator, and Recon v2.1 estimates of unobserved clonotypes. Generation probabilities for all TCRbeta clonotypes obtained by the gDNA method from a handful of donors were computed using OLGA. TCRdb carries this immuneACCESS record with in-frame sequences only. Its versions omit some clonotypes, under half of them owing to an unresolved V gene in the studies checked, with the rest unexplained. V, J and clone size were drawn from that table, and D and trimming were deduced from the DNA. Within this sample are some 2,400,000 clones, with roughly 95% of them counted one time only. The ten largest clones represent roughly 0.13% of the sample.

The donors were healthy, HIV-negative adults with no recently reported acute infections or vaccinations. Every donor was a Caucasian adult residing in Nashville, Tennessee, USA. CD4+ T cells were enriched by magnetic negative selection, after which naive cells were positively selected on CD45RA and the negative fraction was taken as the memory subset. Blood was obtained by leukapheresis, after which PBMCs were separated by Ficoll-Histopaque density gradient centrifugation and cryopreserved in liquid nitrogen vapor phase. Purity and quantity of every magnetically sorted T cell population were checked by analytical flow cytometry. Each sorted fraction had its genomic DNA isolated and then quantified by UV absorbance on a Nanodrop 2000c. As to this clone: Its antigen is unknown. The junction shows a germline mismatch at one end, possibly a read error.

The sequenced sample was naive CD4+ T cells sorted from blood. Read against the paper, the sample's cell subset or site label means: CD45RA+ positively selected. The sequence was obtained from a man younger than 30 in good health.

The nucleotide sequence reads TGCGCCAGCAGCTTGGTGGGGACAGGGGGCTCCGACGAGCAGTACTTC. Its product reads: CASSLVGTGGSDEQYF. The chain employs TRBV5-1 and TRBJ2-7; a stretch of 12 junction bases matches TRBD1. The CDR3 runs 16 residues from the cysteine to the phenylalanine. The kept DNA is CDR3 alone, 48 bases in frame from the first base. CDR1 SGHRS and CDR2 YFSETQ were looked up in the germline V gene.